Sequencing of this T cell receptor (beta chain) was carried out in a study of blood T cells in healthy people across ages. The authors ran a second PCR of 7 to 11 cycles using a sample-barcoded 5' primer and a J-beta primer mix. A single record per CDR3 protein comes from TCRdb applying MiXCR to the 5' RACE reads. In the table there are 800,000 to 1,300,000 distinct CDR3 sequences, around 27% of which are singletons. The ends lost 3 bases at V and 4 bases at J; junction bases unmatched: 9. In germline, CDR1 is SEHNR, CDR2 FQNEAQ (reference sequence). This CDR3 is built from 16 residues. In addition, the sample was reused for a study of T cells of mothers and their children. Per that paper: Detection of persistent microchimeric T cell clones did not occur.

The chain joins TRBV7-9 to TRBJ1-3; TRBD1 aligns across 7 bases. The source is a girl aged 2 to 10 in good health. The source material was blood. The CDR3 sequence is CASSFTEGATGNTIYF. In nucleotides, the CDR3 is TGTGCCAGCAGCTTTACCGAGGGGGCAACCGGAAACACCATATATTTT.